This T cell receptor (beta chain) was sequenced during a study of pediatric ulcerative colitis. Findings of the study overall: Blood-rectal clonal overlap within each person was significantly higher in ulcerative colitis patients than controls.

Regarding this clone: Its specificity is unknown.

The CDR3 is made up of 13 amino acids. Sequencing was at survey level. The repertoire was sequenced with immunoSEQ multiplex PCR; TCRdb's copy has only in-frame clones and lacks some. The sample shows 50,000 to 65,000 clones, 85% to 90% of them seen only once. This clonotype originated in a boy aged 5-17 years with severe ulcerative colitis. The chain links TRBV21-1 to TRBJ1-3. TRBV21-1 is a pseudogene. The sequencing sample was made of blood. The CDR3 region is CASTPRVRNTIYF. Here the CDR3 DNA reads TGTGCCAGCACCCCTAGGGTTAGAAACACCATATATTTT.